This T cell receptor (beta chain) is drawn from a study of blood T cell repertoires in COVID-19. Assay: immunoSEQ multiplex PCR; the TCRdb copy retains only in-frame clones and omits some. In the table there are about 370,000 clones, roughly 92% of which are singletons. The CDR3 has 13 residues. V lost 2 bases and J 1 base, leaving 5 bases between the germline ends. CDR1 and CDR2 (germline): LNHNV, YYDKDF (reference sequence). Sequencing used PBMCs or T cells enriched from blood (not recorded which). This receptor was taken from a woman in her thirties or forties who had been exposed to COVID-19. This chain joins TRBV15 and TRBJ2-5; D gene uncertain. The CDR3 protein is CATSRWAQETQYF. CDR3 in DNA: TGTGCCACCAGCAGATGGGCCCAAGAGACCCAGTACTTC.